These T cell receptor beta chains were read from a single sample in a study of blood T cell repertoires in COVID-19. Data came from immunoSEQ multiplex PCR; TCRdb stores just in-frame clones and leaves some out. The sample includes some 210,000 clones, around 83% seen only once; the top ten take less than 3.5%. Sample: peripheral blood. These receptors all come from a man in his forties or fifties with active or convalescent COVID-19. Each CDR3 is given with its conserved first and last residue. D genes are given only for firm matches. The size entry is marked missing in some rows and otherwise reads once, few, many or a size class.

clone_size j_call v_call d_call cdr3_length cdr3_nt cdr3_aa
few TRBJ2-1 TRBV2 TRBD1 14 TGTGCCAGCAGAGGACAGGGGGAGCACAATGAGCAGTTCTTC CASRGQGEHNEQFF
NA TRBJ2-1 TRBV28 NA 14 TGTGCCAGCAGTTTAGAGGAGCTCTACAATGAGCAGTTCTTC CASSLEELYNEQFF
NA TRBJ2-2 TRBV28 TRBD1 16 TGTGCCAGCGGTCGGGAGGGACAGGGGTACACCGGGGAGCTGTTTTTT CASGREGQGYTGELFF
NA TRBJ2-7 TRBV12-5 NA 13 TGTGCTAGTGGTTTGTACGGGGTCGGCGAGCAGTACTTC CASGLYGVGEQYF
NA TRBJ2-7 TRBV6-1 NA 17 TGTGCCAGCAGTGAAGATACTAACCTGCTAAGCTCCTACGAGCAGTACTTC CASSEDTNLLSSYEQYF
many TRBJ2-7 TRBV7-6 TRBD1 15 TGTGCCAGCAGCTTAGTACAGGGGAGCTCCTACGAGCAGTACTTC CASSLVQGSSYEQYF
NA TRBJ1-4 TRBV27 NA 16 TGTGCCAGCAGTCGTGTTCCCGACCTGGGAGGGGAAAAACTGTTTTTT CASSRVPDLGGEKLFF
few TRBJ1-3 TRBV6-1 TRBD1 16 TGTGCCAGCAGTGACCCCGGACAGGGGCCTGGAAACACCATATATTTT CASSDPGQGPGNTIYF
NA TRBJ1-2 TRBV28 NA 13 TGTGCCAGCAGTTTGGAGGGATTCTATGGCTACACCTTC CASSLEGFYGYTF
once TRBJ2-3 TRBV7-2 TRBD2 16 TGTGCCAGCAGCTTAGAGGTAGCGGGGGGGGCAGATACGCAGTATTTT CASSLEVAGGADTQYF
NA TRBJ2-5 TRBV18 TRBD1 15 TGTGCCAGCTCACCCTCGACAGGGGGCAGAGAGACCCAGTACTTC CASSPSTGGRETQYF
NA TRBJ1-4 TRBV15 TRBD1 16 TGTGCCACCAGCAGGGCGGACAGGGTAGAAGGTGAAAAACTGTTTTTT CATSRADRVEGEKLFF
many TRBJ2-7 TRBV12-3/TRBV12-4 NA 12 TGTGCCAGCAGACAAAGCTCCTACGAGCAGTACTTC CASRQSSYEQYF
NA TRBJ1-1 TRBV7-2 NA 13 TGTGCCAGCAGCTTAGGGCACAACACTGAAGCTTTCTTT CASSLGHNTEAFF
NA TRBJ1-5 TRBV7-8 TRBD1 15 TGTGCCAGCAGCTTGGGGAGTACAGGGGGTCAGCCCCAGCATTTT CASSLGSTGGQPQHF
NA TRBJ2-2 TRBV4-3 TRBD1 15 TGCGCCAGCAGCCCATTACAGGGGAGTGCCGGGGAGCTGTTTTTT CASSPLQGSAGELFF
NA TRBJ1-1 TRBV18 NA 13 TGTGCCAGCTCACCACCGGGAGTAAAAGAAGCTTTCTTT CASSPPGVKEAFF
NA TRBJ1-1 TRBV5-1 TRBD1 17 TGCGCCAGCAGCTTGGAGGGGACAGGGGGCGCGAACACTGAAGCTTTCTTT CASSLEGTGGANTEAFF
NA TRBJ1-5 TRBV28 TRBD1 14 TGTGCCAGCAGGACAGGGGGAGGCAATCAGCCCCAGCATTTT CASRTGGGNQPQHF
NA TRBJ2-3 TRBV21-1 NA 10 TGTCCTCAGCCGCAAGGGGGGCAGTATTTT CPQPQGGQYF
NA TRBJ2-7 TRBV18 NA 13 TGTGCCAGCTCCCTGGGGAGAACCTACGAGCAGTACTTC CASSLGRTYEQYF
NA TRBJ1-5 TRBV7-4 NA 14 TGTGCCAGCAGCTTCGGCAGGCTAAATCAGCCCCAGCATTTT CASSFGRLNQPQHF
NA TRBJ1-2 TRBV5-4 NA 15 TGTGCCAGCAGCTTGGAGGAAGTCAGGGGCATAGGCTACACCTTC CASSLEEVRGIGYTF
NA TRBJ2-5 TRBV29-1 TRBD1 13 TGCAGTGTCCTGACAGGGGGGGGAGAGACCCAGTACTTC CSVLTGGGETQYF
NA TRBJ2-1 TRBV6-5 TRBD2 15 TGTGCCAGCAGAAGCGGGGGGTACTCCTACAATGAGCAGTTCTTC CASRSGGYSYNEQFF
NA TRBJ2-7 TRBV27 TRBD2 17 TGTGCCAGCAGTCCCATTGGCGGGAGGAGGAGGGGCTACGAGCAGTACTTC CASSPIGGRRRGYEQYF
NA TRBJ2-3 TRBV30 TRBD2 15 TGTGCCTGGAGGGGACTAGCGGAGTTCACAGATACGCAGTATTTT CAWRGLAEFTDTQYF
NA TRBJ2-2 TRBV29-1 NA 15 TGCAGCGTTGTGCGCGGCGGGGTTAACACCGGGGAGCTGTTTTTT CSVVRGGVNTGELFF
NA TRBJ2-6 TRBV10-3 TRBD1 18 TGTGCCATCAGAACCGGGACAGATGAAACCTCTGGGGCCAACGTCCTGACTTTC CAIRTGTDETSGANVLTF
NA TRBJ2-1 TRBV18 NA 15 TGTGCCAGCTCACCGCAGGGAAGCTCCTACAATGAGCAGTTCTTC CASSPQGSSYNEQFF
few TRBJ2-7 TRBV21-1 NA 15 TGTGCCAGCAGCAAAGAGGGACAGGGTAGCTACGAGCAGTACTTC CASSKEGQGSYEQYF
NA TRBJ2-3 TRBV5-5 NA 16 TGTGCCAGCAGCTTGACAGGAATCGTCGGAGCAGATACGCAGTATTTT CASSLTGIVGADTQYF
NA TRBJ1-6 TRBV10-3 NA 14 TGTGCCATCAGCCCAGGGGAGTATAATTCACCCCTCCACTTT CAISPGEYNSPLHF
NA TRBJ2-6 TRBV5-1 TRBD1 15 TGCGCCAGCAGCCCGGGACAGTCTGGGGCCAACGTCCTGACTTTC CASSPGQSGANVLTF
NA TRBJ2-5 TRBV7-9 TRBD2 17 TGTGCCAGCAGCCGGGCCCTAGCGGGGGGGCGCCAAGAGACCCAGTACTTC CASSRALAGGRQETQYF
NA TRBJ2-5 TRBV5-4 NA 14 TGTGCCAGCAGCACCGGGACATCCAAAGAGACCCAGTACTTC CASSTGTSKETQYF
NA TRBJ2-1 TRBV2 TRBD2 14 TGTGCCAGCAGTCGGACTAGCGGATACAATGAGCAGTTCTTC CASSRTSGYNEQFF
once TRBJ2-1 TRBV7-2 NA 15 TGTGCCAGCAGCTTTAGTGGGGCGAGCTACAATGAGCAGTTCTTC CASSFSGASYNEQFF
few TRBJ1-1 TRBV5-8 NA 11 TGTGCCAGCAGCTTGCTATCTGAAGCTTTCTTT CASSLLSEAFF
NA TRBJ2-5 TRBV7-7 TRBD1 14 TGTGCTAGCAGCTCCGGGACAGGGGCTGAGACCCAGTACTTC CASSSGTGAETQYF
NA TRBJ1-3 TRBV6-1 NA 17 TGTGCCAGCAGTGGGTATGACAGGCCGTTCTCTGGAAACACCATATATTTT CASSGYDRPFSGNTIYF
NA TRBJ2-5 TRBV28 NA 15 TGTGCCAGCAGTCCTTTTGTCGAGGGCAAAGAGACCCAGTACTTC CASSPFVEGKETQYF
once TRBJ1-1 TRBV5-1 TRBD1 15 TGCGCCAGCAGTCCCCCCAGGGGGCTCGGCACTGAAGCTTTCTTT CASSPPRGLGTEAFF